Shown below are 8 T cell receptor beta chains from a single sample sequenced in a study of beta chain features in type 1 diabetes listed by TCRdb under 2018. Library generation was performed with the immunoSEQ multiplex PCR assay. The entire amount of isolated RNA was reverse transcribed using the High Capacity cDNA Reverse Transcription Kit, so the sequenced TCRB transcripts were expressed ones. TCRdb obtained this table from immuneACCESS and retained in-frame rearrangements with V and J assigned. These tables miss some clones; where compared with another copy, unresolved V genes account for less than half of the shortfall, and the remainder is unexplained. In all, the sample holds about 330,000 clones, and 9.5% to 11% of those were seen once. In total, the top ten clones hold about 0.015% of the sample. The sample comprised naive CD4+ T cells from blood. According to the study, the label for this sample's cell subset or site signals: true naive CD4+ T cells. Every receptor here comes from a woman aged 25 to 39 in good health.

V is TRBV5-1 and J is TRBJ2-3, with 11 bases matching TRBD2. The CDR3 runs 16 residues. V lost 0 bases to trimming and J lost 5 bases; unmatched junction nucleotides: 5. Per the germline V gene, CDR1 is SGHRS and CDR2 is YFSETQ. DNA of the CDR3: TGCGCCAGCAGCTTGGTTGGTAGCGGGAGGGAAGATACGCAGTATTTT. It is translated as CASSLVGSGREDTQYF. The full variable domain, completed using reference TRBV5-1 and TRBJ2-3, is KAGVTQTPRYLIKTRGQQVTLSCSPISGHRSVSWYQQTPGQGLQFLFEYFSETQRNKGNFPGRFSGRQFSNSRSEMNVSTLELGDSALYLCASSLVGSGREDTQYFGPGTRLTVL.

Worth noting for this clone: Other nucleotide sequences from this sample produce the same CDR3. V is TRBV11-2 and J is TRBJ2-5, with D possibly being TRBD2 (6 bases). The CDR3 length is 14 residues. The V and J ends lost 5 bases and 1 base respectively, with 11 bases between them. The germline gives CDR1 SGHAT, CDR2 FQNNGV. The chain's CDR3 is CASSPQGLQETQYF. The CDR3 DNA reads TGTGCCAGCAGCCCCCAGGGACTCCAAGAGACCCAGTACTTC.

The DNA for the CDR3 is TGTGCCAGCAGTTATGGGACACTTGGAGAGCAGTACTTC. It codes for CASSYGTLGEQYF. The chain combines TRBV27 with TRBJ2-7; a weak D match, TRBD1 (6 bases). This CDR3 has 13 residues. Trimming took 4 bases from V and 7 from J, leaving 14 bases between them. Germline V gene data show CDR1 as MNHEY and CDR2 as SMNVEV (reference sequence).

The chain carries TRBV30 and TRBJ1-4, with D maybe TRBD1 (6 bases). V was clipped by 3 bases and J by 5 bases, with 13 bases between them. The CDR3 contains 14 residues. Germline CDR1 is GTSNPN and CDR2 is SVGIG (reference sequence). CDR3 residues: CAWSWTAGNEKLFF. As DNA, the CDR3 is TGTGCCTGGAGCTGGACAGCGGGGAATGAAAAACTGTTTTTT.

The gene calls are TRBV5-4 and TRBJ2-5, with D unresolved. The CDR3 has 16 amino acids. Between the trimmed V and J ends, which lost 2 bases and 2 bases, there was a span of 16 bases. Germline V CDR1 and CDR2: SGHNT, YYREEE (reference sequence). The DNA for the CDR3 is TGTGCCAGCAGCTTAAGGTTGGCCGGGTGGCAAGAGACCCAGTACTTC. Protein: CASSLRLAGWQETQYF.

This clone was found a few times. CDR3 protein: CASSSSSGSRETQYF. CDR3 in DNA: TGTGCCAGCAGCTCCTCTAGCGGGAGTCGGGAGACCCAGTACTTC. This rearrangement joins TRBV11-1 to TRBJ2-5, with TRBD2 identical over 10 bases. Trimming removed 4 bases from V and 5 bases from J; junction bases left unmatched: 7. The CDR3 sequence is 15 residues long. Looked up from germline, CDR1 is SGHAT and CDR2 is FQDESV (reference sequence). Combining the CDR3 with reference TRBV11-1 and TRBJ2-5 gives the whole variable domain EAEVAQSPRYKITEKSQAVAFWCDPISGHATLYWYRQILGQGPELLVQFQDESVVDDSQLPKDRFSAERLKGVDSTLKIQPAELGDSAMYLCASSSSSGSRETQYFGPGTRLLVL.

The J gene is TRBJ2-7, the V gene TRBV18, with a weak D call TRBD1 (6 bases). There are 14 residues in the CDR3. Trimming removed 5 bases at V and 2 bases at J, with 13 bases between. Per the germline V gene, CDR1 is KGHSH and CDR2 is LQKENI. The CDR3 sequence: CASSSSTGTYEQYF. The CDR3 DNA reads as TGTGCCAGCTCATCGTCGACAGGCACCTACGAGCAGTACTTC.

This clone was counted between two and nine times. This sequence joins TRBV9 and TRBJ2-3; D gene unclear. This CDR3 contains 15 residues. V lost 0 bases and J 1 base, leaving 9 bases between the germline ends. The germline CDR1 and CDR2 sequences are SGDLS and YYNGEE. The CDR3 DNA reads TGTGCCAGCAGCGTAGGCGTACTCCGCACAGATACGCAGTATTTT. Amino acid sequence: CASSVGVLRTDTQYF.